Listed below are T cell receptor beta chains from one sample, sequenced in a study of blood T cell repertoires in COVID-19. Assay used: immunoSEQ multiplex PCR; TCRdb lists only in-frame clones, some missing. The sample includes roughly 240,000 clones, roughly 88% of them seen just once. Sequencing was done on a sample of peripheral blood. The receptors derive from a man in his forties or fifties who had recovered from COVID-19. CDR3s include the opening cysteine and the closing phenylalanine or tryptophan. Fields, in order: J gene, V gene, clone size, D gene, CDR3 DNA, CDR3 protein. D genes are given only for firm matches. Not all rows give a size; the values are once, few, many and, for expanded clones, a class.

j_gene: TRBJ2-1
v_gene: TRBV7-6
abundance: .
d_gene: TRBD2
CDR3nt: TGTGCCAGCAGCTCCCCGGGACTAGCGGGGGGGTTCTACAATGAGCAGTTCTTC
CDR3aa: CASSSPGLAGGFYNEQFF

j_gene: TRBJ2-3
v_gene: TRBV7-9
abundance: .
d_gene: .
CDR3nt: TGTGCCAGCAGCCCTTTACGGGTTTCGGATACGCAGTATTTT
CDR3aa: CASSPLRVSDTQYF

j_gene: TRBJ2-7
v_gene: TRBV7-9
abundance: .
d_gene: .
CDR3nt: TGTGCCAGCAGCTTAGGAGGTAGCCTAAAGATCTACGAGCAGTACTTC
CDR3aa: CASSLGGSLKIYEQYF

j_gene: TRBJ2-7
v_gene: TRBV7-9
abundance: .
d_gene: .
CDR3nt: TGTGCCAGCAGCACAGGCCACGAGCAGTACTTC
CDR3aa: CASSTGHEQYF

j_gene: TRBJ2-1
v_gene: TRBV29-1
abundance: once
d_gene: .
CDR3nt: TGCAGCGTTGCAGCGGCCCCCGAGGATGAGCAGTTCTTC
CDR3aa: CSVAAAPEDEQFF

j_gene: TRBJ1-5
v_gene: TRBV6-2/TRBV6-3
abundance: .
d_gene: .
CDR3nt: TGTGCCAGCAGTTGTCAGGGGTGTGAAGGACAGCCCCAGCATTTT
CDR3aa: CASSCQGCEGQPQHF

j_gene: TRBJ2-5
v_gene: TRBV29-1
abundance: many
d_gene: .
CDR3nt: TGCAGCGGCACGTCCGGAGAGACCCAGTACTTC
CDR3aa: CSGTSGETQYF

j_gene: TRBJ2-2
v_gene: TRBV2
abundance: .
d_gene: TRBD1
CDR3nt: TGTGCCAGCACGCAGGGGGTATCTCCCGGGGAGCTGTTTTTT
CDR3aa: CASTQGVSPGELFF

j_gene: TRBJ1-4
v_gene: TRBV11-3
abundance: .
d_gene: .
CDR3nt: TGTGCCAGCAGCTTATACAGTAATGAAAAACTGTTTTTT
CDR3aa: CASSLYSNEKLFF

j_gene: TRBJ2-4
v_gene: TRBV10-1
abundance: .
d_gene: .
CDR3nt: TGCGCCAGCAGCCCTACCCCAGGGGACATTCAGTACTTC
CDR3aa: CASSPTPGDIQYF

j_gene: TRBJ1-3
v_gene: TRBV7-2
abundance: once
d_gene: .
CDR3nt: TGTGCCAGCAGCTTCGGACGGGGCTCTGGAAACACCATATATTTT
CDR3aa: CASSFGRGSGNTIYF

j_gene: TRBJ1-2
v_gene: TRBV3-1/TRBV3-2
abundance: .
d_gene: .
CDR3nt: TGTGCCAGCAGCCAAGGGGTAGCTGATGGCTACACCTTC
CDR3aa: CASSQGVADGYTF

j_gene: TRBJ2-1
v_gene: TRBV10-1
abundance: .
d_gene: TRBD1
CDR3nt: TGCGCCAGCAGTGAGTCAGGGGGCATGGTCGATGAGCAGTTCTTC
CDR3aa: CASSESGGMVDEQFF

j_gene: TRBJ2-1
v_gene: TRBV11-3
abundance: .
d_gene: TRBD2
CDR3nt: TGTGCCAGCAGCTTAGAACCTACGTCTAGCGGGGGGGCCCTCCCGTTCTTC
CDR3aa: CASSLEPTSSGGALPFF

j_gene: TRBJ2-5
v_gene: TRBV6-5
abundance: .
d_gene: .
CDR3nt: TGTGCCAGCAGTTACTCCTACAGGACCCAAGAGACCCAGTACTTC
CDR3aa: CASSYSYRTQETQYF

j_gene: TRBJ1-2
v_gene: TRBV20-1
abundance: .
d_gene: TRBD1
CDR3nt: TGCAGTGCTAGTCAGGGGGGCGGGACAGGAGGCTACACCTTC
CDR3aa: CSASQGGGTGGYTF

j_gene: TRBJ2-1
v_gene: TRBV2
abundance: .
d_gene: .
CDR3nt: TGTGCCAGCAGAAAGACAGGTCAAAGAGATGAGCAGTTCTTC
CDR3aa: CASRKTGQRDEQFF

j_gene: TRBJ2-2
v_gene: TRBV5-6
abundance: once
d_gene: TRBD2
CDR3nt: TGTGCCAGCAGCTTTAGTAGCGGGAACGGCGGGGAGCTGTTTTTT
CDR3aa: CASSFSSGNGGELFF

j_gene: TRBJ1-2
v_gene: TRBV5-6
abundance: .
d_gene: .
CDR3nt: TGTGCCAGCAGCTACGGCGTCGGTTCGGGTGGCTACACCTTC
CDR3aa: CASSYGVGSGGYTF

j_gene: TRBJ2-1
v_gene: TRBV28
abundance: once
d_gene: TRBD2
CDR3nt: TGTGCCAGCACTAGCGGGGGGGGTGAGCAGTTCTTC
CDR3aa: CASTSGGGEQFF

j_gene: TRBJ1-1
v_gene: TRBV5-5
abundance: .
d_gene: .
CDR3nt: TGTGCCAGCAGCTTTTACAGATCTCTGTTACGCACTGAAGCTTTCTTT
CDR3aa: CASSFYRSLLRTEAFF

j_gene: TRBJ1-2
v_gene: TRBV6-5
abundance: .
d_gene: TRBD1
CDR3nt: TGTGCCAGCAGGATACAGGGGTTTAACTATGGCTACACCTTC
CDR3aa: CASRIQGFNYGYTF

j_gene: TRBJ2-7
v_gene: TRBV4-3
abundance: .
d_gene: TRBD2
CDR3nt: TGCGCCAGCAGCATAGGGAGGGGCTCCTACGAGCAGTACTTC
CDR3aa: CASSIGRGSYEQYF

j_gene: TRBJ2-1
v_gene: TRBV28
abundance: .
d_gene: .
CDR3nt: TGTGCCAGCAGCCCCCCCTCGGTTGAGCAGTTCTTC
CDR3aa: CASSPPSVEQFF

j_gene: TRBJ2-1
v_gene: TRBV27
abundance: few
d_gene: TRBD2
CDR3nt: TGTGCCAGCAGTTCAGGACTAGTATCGGATGAGCAGTTCTTC
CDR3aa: CASSSGLVSDEQFF

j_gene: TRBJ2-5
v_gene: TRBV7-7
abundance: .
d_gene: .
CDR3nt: TGTGCTAGCAGCTTCACAGGGTCGGTCGGAGAGACCCAGTACTTC
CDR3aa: CASSFTGSVGETQYF

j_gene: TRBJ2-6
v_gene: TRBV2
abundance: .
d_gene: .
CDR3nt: TGTGCCAGCAGTGAAGGGGCCGGCTCTGGGGCCAACGTCCTGACTTTC
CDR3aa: CASSEGAGSGANVLTF

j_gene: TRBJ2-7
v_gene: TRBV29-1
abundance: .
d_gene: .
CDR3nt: TGCAGCGTTGAAGACGTCGGCTACGAGCAGTACTTC
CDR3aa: CSVEDVGYEQYF

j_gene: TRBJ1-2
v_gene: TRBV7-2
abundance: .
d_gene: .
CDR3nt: TGTGCCACCGTCCAGCTCGGTGGGGCATATGGCTACACCTTC
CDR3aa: CATVQLGGAYGYTF

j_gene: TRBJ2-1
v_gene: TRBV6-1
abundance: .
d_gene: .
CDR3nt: TGTGCCAGCAGTACGACTGCCCCCGATGAGCAGTTCTTC
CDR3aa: CASSTTAPDEQFF

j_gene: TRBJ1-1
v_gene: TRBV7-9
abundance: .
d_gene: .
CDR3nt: TGTGCCGGAGTACCCCCGAAGGGGAACCCTCCCGGGTACACTGAAGCTTTCTTT
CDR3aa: CAGVPPKGNPPGYTEAFF

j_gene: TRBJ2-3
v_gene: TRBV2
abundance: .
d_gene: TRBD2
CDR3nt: TGTGCCAGCAGTGAACCGGGACTAGCGGGGAGAGACACGCAGTATTTT
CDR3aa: CASSEPGLAGRDTQYF

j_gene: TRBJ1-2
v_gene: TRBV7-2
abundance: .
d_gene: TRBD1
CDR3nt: TGTGCCAGCAGCTTAGGGACAGGGGGCTACTATGGCTACACCTTC
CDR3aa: CASSLGTGGYYGYTF

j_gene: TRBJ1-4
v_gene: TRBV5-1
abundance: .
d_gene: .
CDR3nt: TGCGCCAGCAGCTTGGGTAAAAATGAAAAACTGTTTTTT
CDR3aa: CASSLGKNEKLFF

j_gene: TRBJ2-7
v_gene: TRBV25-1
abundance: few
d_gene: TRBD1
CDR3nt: TGTGCCAGCAGGACGACAGGGGCCTACGAGCAGTACTTC
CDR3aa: CASRTTGAYEQYF

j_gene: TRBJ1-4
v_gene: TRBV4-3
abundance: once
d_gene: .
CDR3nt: TGCGCCAGCAGCCCCCTAGGGGGGGGCCGGGAAAAACTGTTTTTT
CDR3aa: CASSPLGGGREKLFF

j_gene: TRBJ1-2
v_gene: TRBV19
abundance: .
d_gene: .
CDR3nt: TGTGCCAGTAGCCCTGCCGGGACAACCTATGGCTACACCTTC
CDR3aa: CASSPAGTTYGYTF

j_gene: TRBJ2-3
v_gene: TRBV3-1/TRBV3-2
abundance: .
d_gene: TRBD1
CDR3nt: TGTGCCAGCAGCCAAACCTGGACAGGGGGAAGCACAGATACGCAGTATTTT
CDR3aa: CASSQTWTGGSTDTQYF

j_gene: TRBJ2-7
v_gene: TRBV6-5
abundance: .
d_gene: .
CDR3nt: TGTGCCAGCAGTTACCGATCGGGTTACGAGCAGTACTTC
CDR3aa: CASSYRSGYEQYF

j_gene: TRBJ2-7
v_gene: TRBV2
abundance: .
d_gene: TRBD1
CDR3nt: TGTGCCAGCGTCAGGACAGGGGCCTACGAGCAGTACTTC
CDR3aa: CASVRTGAYEQYF

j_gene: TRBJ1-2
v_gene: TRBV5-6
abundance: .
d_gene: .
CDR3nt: TGTGCCAGCAGCTTCGGCCGGGGTATGGGTGGCTACACCTTC
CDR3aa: CASSFGRGMGGYTF

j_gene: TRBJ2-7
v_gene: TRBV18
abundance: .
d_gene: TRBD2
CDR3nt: TGTGCCAGCTCACGAAACGGGAATAAAGCGGGAGGTAACGAGCAGTACTTC
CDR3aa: CASSRNGNKAGGNEQYF

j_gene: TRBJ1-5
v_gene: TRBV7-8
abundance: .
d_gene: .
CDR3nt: TGTGCCAGCAGCGTCATAAGGGGATTCAATCAGCCCCAGCATTTT
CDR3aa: CASSVIRGFNQPQHF

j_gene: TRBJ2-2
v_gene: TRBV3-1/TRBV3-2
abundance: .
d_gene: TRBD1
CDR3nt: TGTGCCAGCAGCCTCGGGACAGGGAAAATGGACGGGGAGCTGTTTTTT
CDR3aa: CASSLGTGKMDGELFF

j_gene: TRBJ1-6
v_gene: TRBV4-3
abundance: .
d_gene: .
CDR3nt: TGCGCCAGCAGCCAAGAGGTCTCGAACAGGGCTAATTCACCCCTCCACTTT
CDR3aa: CASSQEVSNRANSPLHF

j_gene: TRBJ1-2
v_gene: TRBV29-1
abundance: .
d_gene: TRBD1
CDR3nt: TGCAGCGGGATCTTTGGGACAGGCGTCGTAGGATCTAACTATGGCTACACCTTC
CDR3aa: CSGIFGTGVVGSNYGYTF

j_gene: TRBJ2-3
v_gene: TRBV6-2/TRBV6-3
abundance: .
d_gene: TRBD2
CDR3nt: TGTGCCAGCAGTCCCCTAAGGACAATCCGGGACTATGATACGCAGTATTTT
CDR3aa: CASSPLRTIRDYDTQYF

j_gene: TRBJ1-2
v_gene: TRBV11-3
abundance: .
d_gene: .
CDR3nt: TGTGCCAGCAGCTTATGGGGCAGCCCTTGGGGCTACACCTTC
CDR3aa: CASSLWGSPWGYTF

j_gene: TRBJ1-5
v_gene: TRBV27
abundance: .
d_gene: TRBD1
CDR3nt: TGTGCCAGCAGTTTATCCACTCCAGGGGGTAGCAATCAGCCCCAGCATTTT
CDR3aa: CASSLSTPGGSNQPQHF

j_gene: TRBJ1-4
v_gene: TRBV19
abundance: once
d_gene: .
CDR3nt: TGTGCCAGTAGTACGGGGGGACTGCTTAATGAAAAACTGTTTTTT
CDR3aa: CASSTGGLLNEKLFF

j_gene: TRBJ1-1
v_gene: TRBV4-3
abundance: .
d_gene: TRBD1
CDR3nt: TGCGCCAGCAGCCAAAGGGACAGCTTCATGAACACTGAAGCTTTCTTT
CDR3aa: CASSQRDSFMNTEAFF

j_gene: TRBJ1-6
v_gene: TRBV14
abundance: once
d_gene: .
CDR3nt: TGTGCCAGCAGCCAAGTCGGGGTCTCACCCCTCCACTTT
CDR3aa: CASSQVGVSPLHF

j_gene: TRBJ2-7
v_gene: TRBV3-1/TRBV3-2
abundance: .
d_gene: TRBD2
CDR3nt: TGTGCCAGCAGCCATGTGCTAGCGGGAGATGGAGAGCAGTACTTC
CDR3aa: CASSHVLAGDGEQYF

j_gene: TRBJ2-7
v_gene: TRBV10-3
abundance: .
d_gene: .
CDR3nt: TGTGCCATCAGTGAGTCGGTAGATCGCGGGCGCGAGCAGTACTTC
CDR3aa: CAISESVDRGREQYF

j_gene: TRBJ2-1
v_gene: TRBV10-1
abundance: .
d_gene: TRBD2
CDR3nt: TGCGCCAGCAGTGACCCCAGCGGGGACCAGATCAATGAGCAGTTCTTC
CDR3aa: CASSDPSGDQINEQFF